This TCR beta chain was sequenced in a study of blood T cell repertoires in COVID-19. The table came from immunoSEQ multiplex PCR; TCRdb's copy has only in-frame clones and leaves some out. The sample shows 250,000 to 300,000 clones, roughly nine tenths of them seen only once. CDR3 length equals 15 residues. CDR1 and CDR2 from the germline V gene are SGDLS and YYNGEE. V lost 0 bases to trimming and J lost 6 bases; unmatched junction nucleotides: 3. The receptor's source is a human donor in a cohort exposed to, infected with or recovered from COVID-19 (not recorded which). The donor label of this sample is uncertain. The source material was PBMCs or T cells enriched from blood (not recorded which). The J gene is TRBJ2-1, the V gene TRBV9, with 10 bases lining up with TRBD2. This CDR3 is CASSVALAGANEQFF. For the CDR3, the DNA is TGTGCCAGCAGCGTAGCCCTAGCGGGGGCCAATGAGCAGTTCTTC.